This TCR beta chain appears in the sequencing data of a study of shared clonotypes between healthy human individuals. General study results and limits: Deeper or shallower sequencing was expected to change how clonotypes are shared among donors. A limitation of the genetic and exposure-history diversity represented arose from few donors.

Healthy HIV-negative adults without recent acute infections or vaccinations served as donors. PBMC DNA, left unsorted, was sequenced on ten immunoSEQ deep assay plates. The method was immunoSEQ multiplex PCR; TCRdb's version includes in-frame clones alone and lacks a portion of them. The sample has about 490,000 clones; 78% are singletons. The V end lost 3 bases, the J end lost 7 bases, and 9 bases lay between the germline ends. This CDR3 has 12 amino acids. Germline CDR1 is KGHSH and CDR2 is LQKENI. About this clone: What it recognizes is unknown.

V usage is TRBV18 and J usage is TRBJ1-1; tentative D call: TRBD1 (5 bases). This receptor was taken from a woman between 40 and 50 years old in good health. Some clones in this sample may be carry-over from other donors' samples. The specimen was PBMCs. This CDR3 is CASSPGALEAFF. CDR3 DNA sequence: TGTGCCAGCTCACCTGGGGCACTTGAAGCTTTCTTT.